This T cell receptor beta chain was profiled in a study of spatial heterogeneity in lung cancer. The overall study: Strongly correlated with TCR transcript counts in tumor regions was a T cell module score, which was a transcriptional module score calculated from matched bulk RNA-seq. The average count in raw reads for each unique TCR and UMI combination exceeded eight appearances. Whole-study findings and limits: Tumor mutation count correlated with how many alpha and beta TCRs expanded intratumorally.

Time point defined: sample taken at primary tumor resection. Untreated early-stage non-small cell lung cancer patients, roughly 72 in total, were the donors. Whole RNA obtained from tumor, nontumor lung or frozen PBMC underwent sequencing without sorting. CDR1 is SGHNT, CDR2 YYREEE, per germline (reference sequence). This CDR3 spans 13 amino acids. Deletions cut 4 bases from V and 7 bases from J, with 11 bases between. TCRdb ran MiXCR on the 5' RACE reads and lists one entry per CDR3 protein. This table has over 25,000 distinct CDR3 sequences, under 8.5% appearing once. This clonotype was detected only a few times. Its specificity is unknown.

The receptor was isolated from a male donor with early-stage non-small cell lung cancer. The sequencing used lung tumor tissue, collected at surgery. The genes are TRBV5-4 and TRBJ2-2; possible D gene TRBD1, 6 bases. The CDR3 loop is CASSLRTDGELFF. Written as DNA, the CDR3 is TGTGCCAGCAGCCTACGGACAGACGGGGAGCTGTTTTTT.